The 15 T cell receptor beta chains given below trace back to one sample, sequenced in a study of blood T cell repertoires in COVID-19. Libraries were prepared by immunoSEQ multiplex PCR; TCRdb keeps only in-frame clonotypes and omits some of them. The profile covers roughly 300,000 clones, with more than 70% appearing a single time and 7.8% taken by the ten largest. The sample consisted of peripheral blood. These receptors were obtained from a woman between 50 and 59 years old who had recovered from COVID-19.

The rearrangement links TRBV19 to TRBJ2-2; 11 bases are shared with TRBD1. This CDR3 has 15 residues. CDR1 and CDR2 (germline): LNHDA, SQIVND (reference sequence). V was clipped by 4 bases and J by 6 bases; unmatched bases: 4. CDR3 DNA sequence: TGTGCCAGTAGTACCGGGACAGGGGGTCCCGGGGAGCTGTTTTTT. Translated, it gives CASSTGTGGPGELFF.

The sample holds a few counts of this clone. CDR3 sequence: CASSFGGTDEKLFF. CDR3 nucleotides: TGTGCCAGCAGCTTCGGGGGAACGGATGAAAAACTGTTTTTT. J is TRBJ1-4 and V is TRBV7-8; D possibly corresponds to TRBD1 (5 bases). Per the germline V gene, CDR1 is SGHVS and CDR2 is FQNEAQ. The CDR3 runs to 14 residues. V lost 3 bases and J lost 6, with 11 bases in between.

The chain joins TRBV28 to TRBJ1-2, with TRBD1 identical over 8 bases. V was clipped by 2 bases and J by 8 bases; unmatched bases: 10. The CDR3 covers 15 residues. Per the germline V gene, CDR1 is MDHEN and CDR2 is SYDVKM. In DNA form, the CDR3 reads TGTGCCAGCAGTTTAAACTACGGACAGGGAGAGGGCTACACCTTC. Encoded protein: CASSLNYGQGEGYTF.

The chain employs TRBV2 and TRBJ2-5; TRBD1 matches at 8 bases. The CDR3 totals 15 residues. J lost 2 bases, V lost 4 bases, and 6 bases had no gene match. Per the germline V gene, CDR1 is SNHLY and CDR2 is FYNNEI. In nucleotides, the CDR3 is TGTGCCAGCAGTGGGGGGACAGGACAACAAGAGACCCAGTACTTC. As protein: CASSGGTGQQETQYF.

The chain combines TRBV28 with TRBJ2-1; 8 bases are shared with TRBD2. Germline V gene data show CDR1 as MDHEN and CDR2 as SYDVKM. Trimming cost V 3 bases and J 13 bases; bases outside gene matches: 8. The CDR3 is 13 amino acids. The CDR3 spells CASSFFGGRPQFF. CDR3 nucleotide sequence: TGTGCCAGCAGTTTTTTTGGCGGGAGGCCCCAGTTCTTC.

The rearrangement links TRBV10-3 to TRBJ2-3, with 10 bases matching TRBD2. CDR1 ENHRY and CDR2 SYGVKD come from the germline V gene. The CDR3 extends over 18 amino acids. With 3 bases clipped from V and 0 bases from J, the junction kept 9 bases outside the gene matches. The CDR3 reads CAISDSGASGGSTDTQYF. In DNA form, the CDR3 reads TGTGCCATCAGTGATAGTGGGGCTAGCGGGGGTAGCACAGATACGCAGTATTTT.

This rearrangement joins TRBV28 to TRBJ1-2; D possibly corresponds to TRBD1 (6 bases). Trimming removed 6 bases at V and 6 bases at J, with 17 bases between. There are 14 residues in the CDR3. The germline CDR1 and CDR2 sequences are MDHEN and SYDVKM. The CDR3, as DNA: TGTGCCAGCAGATGGAGGGGGGGCGGAAATGGCTACACCTTC. This codes for CASRWRGGGNGYTF.

Details on this clone: Germline is not matched at one junction end, which may reflect a read error. The V call is TRBV5-1, the J call TRBJ1-1, with D possibly matching TRBD1 (6 bases). CDR1 and CDR2 from the germline V gene are SGHRS and YFSETQ. This CDR3 is 14 amino acids long. The CDR3 here is CASSLDGTPGEAFF. In nucleotides, the CDR3 is TGCGCCAGCAGTTTGGACGGGACACCCGGTGAAGCTTTCTTT.

The table lists this clone with a few counts. The chain uses TRBV28 and TRBJ2-1; D gene ambiguous. The V end lost 1 base, the J end lost 8 bases, and 12 bases lay between the germline ends. CDR1 is MDHEN and CDR2 is SYDVKM in the germline V gene. The CDR3 sequence is 14 residues long. In nucleotides, the CDR3 is TGTGCCAGCAGTTTATCCTCTCCTAGACATGAGCAGTTCTTC. It specifies CASSLSSPRHEQFF.

The chain recombines TRBV2 with TRBJ1-4; 8 bases are a match to TRBD1. The CDR3 consists of 15 residues. J gave up 6 bases and V 7 bases, and 10 bases lay outside the gene matches. Germline lookup yields CDR1 SNHLY and CDR2 FYNNEI. CDR3 coding DNA: TGTGCCAGCAATACACAGGGGGACTATTATGAAAAACTGTTTTTT. Residues: CASNTQGDYYEKLFF. The variable domain in full, with the rest retrieved from reference TRBV2 and TRBJ1-4, is EPEVTQTPSHQVTQMGQEVILRCVPISNHLYFYWYRQILGQKVEFLVSFYNNEISEKSEIFDDQFSVERPDGSNFTLKIRSTKLEDSAMYFCASNTQGDYYEKLFFGSGTQLSVL.

The chain combines TRBV13 with TRBJ2-1, with D possibly matching TRBD2 (5 bases). In germline, CDR1 is PRHDT, CDR2 FYEKMQ (reference sequence). This CDR3 is built from 16 residues. V lost 6 bases and J lost 5, with 20 bases in between. The CDR3 nucleotides read TGTGCCAGCAGTTTTGGGTCGGAGGTTTTCCACAATGAGCAGTTCTTC. Translated, it gives CASSFGSEVFHNEQFF.

This clone has only one observation. The chain has TRBV12-3 or TRBV12-4 and TRBJ2-1; 7 nucleotides agree with TRBD2. The V gene end was trimmed by 5 bases and the J gene end by 5 bases; junction bases not matched to a gene: 3. This CDR3 has 13 residues. In DNA form, the CDR3 reads TGTGCCAGCAGTCCGGGGACTAACAATGAGCAGTTCTTC. Its translation: CASSPGTNNEQFF.

The chain has TRBV6-2 or TRBV6-3 and TRBJ2-3, with D possibly TRBD2 on 6 matching bases. The ends were cut back, 2 bases at V and 4 bases at J, with 13 bases in the middle. In germline, CDR1 is MNHEY, CDR2 SVGEGT. The CDR3 runs to 15 residues. CDR3 loop: CASSYGAGPADTQYF. In DNA, the CDR3 is TGTGCCAGCAGTTACGGCGCGGGGCCGGCAGATACGCAGTATTTT.

V gene TRBV23-1 combines with J gene TRBJ1-2; 7 bases are shared with TRBD1. TRBV23-1 is annotated as an ORF whose role is uncertain. The CDR3 contains 16 residues. With 3 bases clipped from V and 7 bases from J, the junction kept 14 bases outside the gene matches. The CDR3 protein is CASSQGQSPVYSGYTF. The CDR3 region has the DNA TGCGCCAGCAGTCAGGGACAGTCCCCAGTTTACTCTGGCTACACCTTC.

This chain uses TRBV18 with TRBJ1-2; no reliable D call. The CDR3 has 15 residues. Trimming left V 0 bases short and J 0 bases short, with 8 bases between. Germline V CDR1 and CDR2: KGHSH, LQKENI. DNA of the CDR3: TGTGCCAGCTCACCACCTACCGGTCCTAACTATGGCTACACCTTC. Its translation: CASSPPTGPNYGYTF.